Below, 18 T cell receptor beta chains from the same sample are listed, as sequenced in a study of cytomegalovirus exposure and HLA in healthy donors. TCRdb keeps only in-frame clones here, not all; method: immunoSEQ multiplex PCR. The table has 170,000 or so clones, 85% seen once. Sequencing input: PBMCs. These receptors were obtained from a man aged 18 to 29 in good health and CMV-seropositive.

J is TRBJ2-3 and V is TRBV19, with 10 bases identical to TRBD2. Trimming removed 5 bases from V and 1 base from J; junction bases left unmatched: 3. CDR1 and CDR2 (germline): LNHDA, SQIVND (reference sequence). The CDR3 length is 15 residues. CDR3 sequence reads: CASSLGLAGTDTQYF. In DNA form, the CDR3 reads TGTGCCAGTAGTCTAGGACTAGCGGGCACAGATACGCAGTATTTT.

This clone was picked up a small number of times. The genes are TRBV6-5 and TRBJ2-5, with 10 bases aligning to TRBD1. The V and J ends lost 8 bases and 5 bases, in that order; junction bases with no gene match: 8. The CDR3 covers 14 residues. CDR1 and CDR2 from the germline V gene are MNHEY and SVGAGI. CDR3 bases: TGTGCCAGCGGGTCGACAGGGGGCGTGGAGACCCAGTACTTC. Its protein product is CASGSTGGVETQYF.

This clone was observed once. The gene calls are TRBV7-6 and TRBJ2-7, with a tentative D call TRBD1 (6 bases). This CDR3 is built from 13 residues. Germline CDR1 and CDR2: SGHVS and FNYEAQ. The V end lost 5 bases, the J end lost 5 bases, and 13 bases lay between the germline ends. CDR3 DNA: TGTGCCAGCAGCCCCAATAGGGGGAACGAGCAGTACTTC. Amino acids: CASSPNRGNEQYF.

The chain uses TRBV27 and TRBJ2-5, with D maybe TRBD2 (6 bases). The CDR3 has 15 residues. V was shortened by 8 bases and J by 3 bases, with 19 bases between the two germline ends. Per germline, CDR1 MNHEY and CDR2 SMNVEV (reference sequence). Here the CDR3 DNA reads TGTGCCAGCGGGGGGACGGGGGTGGGGGAAGAGACCCAGTACTTC. Residues: CASGGTGVGEETQYF.

The V gene is TRBV7-9, the J gene TRBJ1-2; 11 bases match TRBD1. V dropped 1 base and J dropped 0; count of bases not matched to a gene: 4. The CDR3 loop spans 17 amino acids. Germline CDR1 and CDR2: SEHNR and FQNEAQ (reference sequence). CDR3 DNA: TGTGCCAGCAGCTTAGGGGACAGGGGGTTTCCTAACTATGGCTACACCTTC. This encodes CASSLGDRGFPNYGYTF.

This clone was seen a handful of times. CDR3 DNA sequence: TGTGCCAGCAGCCAAGATAGGGGACAGTGGAACACTGAAGCTTTCTTT. Its translation is CASSQDRGQWNTEAFF. The gene calls are TRBV14 and TRBJ1-1, with TRBD1 matching 7 bases. Germline loops: CDR1 SGHDN, CDR2 FVKESK. CDR3 length: 16 amino acids. With V trimmed by 0 bases and J by 1 base, 5 bases remained unmatched.

V and J are TRBV6-5 and TRBJ1-4, with D possibly being TRBD1 (5 bases). The CDR3 has 13 residues. From germline, CDR1 is MNHEY and CDR2 SVGAGI. V lost 6 bases, J lost 4 bases, and 9 bases lay in between. The CDR3, as DNA: TGTGCCAGCAGAGACAGTTATAATGAAAAACTGTTTTTT. Its translation: CASRDSYNEKLFF.

V is TRBV10-3 and J is TRBJ2-6; 7 positions agree with TRBD1. The CDR3 contains 14 residues. V dropped 9 bases and J dropped 2; count of bases not matched to a gene: 4. Per the germline V gene, CDR1 is ENHRY and CDR2 is SYGVKD. CDR3 residues: CAIQGTPGANVLTF. As DNA, the CDR3 is TGTGCCATACAGGGGACCCCTGGGGCCAACGTCCTGACTTTC.

This clone came up once. The CDR3 nucleotides are TGCGCCAGCAGCTTGACAGGAAATCAGCCCCAGCATTTT. Translating it yields CASSLTGNQPQHF. The gene calls are TRBV5-1 and TRBJ1-5; D may be TRBD1 (5 bases). V was shortened by 1 base and J by 4 bases, with 6 bases between the two germline ends. The length of the CDR3 is 13 residues. CDR1 SGHRS and CDR2 YFSETQ come from the germline V gene.

The rearrangement links TRBV28 to TRBJ2-1; TRBD2 aligns across 8 bases. Unmatched junction bases numbered 5, after V lost 4 bases and J lost 0 bases. The germline CDR1 and CDR2 sequences are MDHEN and SYDVKM. The CDR3 loop spans 16 amino acids. The CDR3 sequence is CASSSLADSSYNEQFF. DNA of the CDR3: TGTGCCAGCAGTTCACTAGCGGACAGCTCCTACAATGAGCAGTTCTTC.

This clone was recorded only once. CDR3 DNA: TGTGCCAGCAAACATGACAGGGATCCGTCCGATACGCAGTATTTT. It is translated as CASKHDRDPSDTQYF. J is TRBJ2-3 and V is TRBV27, with TRBD1 matching 7 bases. V shed 7 bases and J 6 bases; nucleotides not matched to a gene: 13. The CDR3 runs 15 residues. Germline values: CDR1 MNHEY, CDR2 SMNVEV (reference sequence).

The chain has TRBV5-6 and TRBJ2-7; possibly TRBD1 for D (5 bases). V was cut by 2 bases and J by 9 bases, with 12 bases left in between. Germline CDR1 is SGHDT and CDR2 is YYEEEE. This CDR3 spans 12 amino acids. For the CDR3, the DNA is TGTGCCAGCAGCTTAGGGGTAAACGGGCAGTACTTC. Translated: CASSLGVNGQYF.

This chain connects TRBV7-2 to TRBJ2-1; 12 positions agree with TRBD2. V lost 5 bases, J lost 6 bases, and 5 bases stayed unmatched. The CDR3 is made up of 15 amino acids. Germline V gene lookup returns CDR1 SGHTA and CDR2 FQGNSA. The CDR3 DNA is TGTGCCAGCAGCCCGGGACTAGCGGGTGCCAATGAGCAGTTCTTC. Encoded protein: CASSPGLAGANEQFF.

The V call is TRBV5-6, the J call TRBJ1-5, with 8 bases lining up with TRBD1. Germline CDR1 reads SGHDT; CDR2 reads YYEEEE. The CDR3 sequence is 15 residues long. J gave up 4 bases and V 4 bases, and 7 bases lay outside the gene matches. The CDR3 region has the DNA TGTGCCAGCAGCCTACCGGGACAGGTAAATCAGCCCCAGCATTTT. Its translation: CASSLPGQVNQPQHF.

This chain joins TRBV28 and TRBJ1-6, with D uncertain. The V end lost 4 bases, the J end lost 12 bases, and 10 bases lay between the germline ends. CDR3 length: 12 residues. Germline CDR1 MDHEN, CDR2 SYDVKM. CDR3 sequence reads: CASSSIRGPLHF. Here the CDR3 DNA reads TGTGCCAGCAGTTCCATTCGGGGACCCCTCCACTTT.

The chain joins TRBV27 to TRBJ1-3; D unresolved. CDR1 is MNHEY and CDR2 is SMNVEV in the germline V gene (reference sequence). The CDR3 has 13 amino acids. The V end was cut by 8 bases, the J end by 4 bases, with 12 bases between. CDR3 amino acids: CASGPQAGNTIYF. For the CDR3, the DNA is TGTGCCAGCGGCCCCCAGGCCGGAAACACCATATATTTT.

The sample holds one count of this clone. V and J are TRBV2 and TRBJ2-7, with 7 bases that match TRBD1. Unmatched junction bases numbered 10, after V lost 9 bases and J lost 2 bases. CDR3 length: 14 amino acids. CDR1 is SNHLY, CDR2 FYNNEI, per germline. The CDR3 sequence: CARYLRDRPYEQYF. In DNA, the CDR3 is TGTGCCAGATACCTCCGGGACAGACCCTACGAGCAGTACTTC.

This chain links TRBV4-1 with TRBJ1-2, with D perhaps TRBD1 (6 bases). Trimming removed 8 bases from V and 7 bases from J, with 14 bases in between. CDR3 length: 12 residues. Germline V lookup: CDR1 MGHRA, CDR2 YSYEKL. The CDR3 is CASSGAQGGYTF. In DNA, the CDR3 is TGCGCCAGCTCAGGGGCGCAGGGTGGCTACACCTTC.